This TCR beta chain was obtained from a study of CD8 T cells in Susac syndrome. Germline assignment: CDR1 KGHSH and CDR2 LQKENI. Deletions cut 3 bases from V and 7 bases from J, with 8 bases between. The CDR3 is made up of 12 amino acids. After extraction with the RNeasy kit, 0.5 to 1 ug of the RNA was reverse transcribed using random hexamers. TCR beta CDR3 was amplified by immunoSEQ multiplex PCR. This amplification extended across 54 Vbeta and 13 Jbeta segments. One entry per CDR3 protein, called by TCRdb with MiXCR from the immunoSEQ multiplex PCR reads. The sample shows approximately 270,000 distinct CDR3 sequences, 85% to 95% of them seen only once. A note on this clonotype: Its antigen is currently unknown.

Study observations and caveats: It was acknowledged in the study that its TCR sequencing and HLA analysis involved a relatively small number of individuals.

What was sequenced was CD4+ T cells from PBMCs. The gene calls are TRBV18 and TRBJ2-3; perhaps TRBD1 as D (6 bases). This TCR derives from a human donor with multiple sclerosis. DNA for the CDR3: TGTGCCAGCTCACCCGGACAGCATACGCAGTATTTT. Its translation: CASSPGQHTQYF.